These 23 T cell receptor beta chains originate from one sample sequenced in a study of T cells expressing NK-cell markers (dated by TCRdb to between 2020 and 2021). The library was prepared using 5' RACE. TCRdb lists the instrument as Illumina HiSeq 2000. TCRdb reanalyzed the reads, keeping one entry per CDR3 protein sequence and omitting DNA. This sample's table lists about 140,000 distinct CDR3 sequences. The ten largest clones represent roughly 12% of the sample. Sequenced: blood T cells: a sorted CD56 or NKG2C T cell subset, CD4+ or CD8+ T cells, or bulk PBMC T cells (not recorded which). These receptors were obtained from a man between 18 and 29 years old in good health. Donor details come from another sample of the same person, matched by shared clones.

The V gene is TRBV27, the J gene TRBJ2-1; TCRdb indicates TRBD2, and absent DNA this call remains unverified. Germline-derived CDR1 and CDR2 are MNHEY and SMNVEV (reference sequence). The CDR3 sequence is 14 residues long. The CDR3 here is CASSPRGGSNEQFF.

The chain uses TRBV6-1 and TRBJ2-1; with no DNA, the TCRdb D assignment of TRBD1 cannot be verified. Germline V CDR1 and CDR2: MNHNS, SASEGT. The CDR3 consists of 13 residues. This chain's CDR3 is CASSPDRGSEQFF.

The chain joins TRBV19 to TRBJ1-5. The CDR3 is 12 residues long. Per germline, CDR1 LNHDA and CDR2 SQIVND (reference sequence). The CDR3 loop is CASSIGVQPQHF.

The chain has TRBV12-3 or TRBV12-4 and TRBJ2-5. The CDR3 covers 13 residues. The CDR3 sequence is CASRRSNQETQYF.

V and J are TRBV30 and TRBJ2-7; TCRdb's D gene call, TRBD2, goes unchecked for lack of DNA. The length of the CDR3 is 12 residues. Germline lookup yields CDR1 GTSNPN and CDR2 SVGIG (reference sequence). The CDR3 loop is CAISGGIPEQYF.

This chain joins TRBV4-1 and TRBJ2-3. This CDR3 is 15 amino acids long. CDR1 and CDR2 from the germline V gene are MGHRA and YSYEKL. The CDR3 sequence is CASSQGIRLTDTQYF.

The V gene is TRBV11-1, the J gene TRBJ2-1; TCRdb outputs TRBD2, but without DNA this stays unchecked. This CDR3 is built from 19 residues. The germline CDR1 and CDR2 sequences are SGHAT and FQDESV (reference sequence). This chain's CDR3 is CASSPYTARLAGDWNEQFF.

This chain links TRBV11-2 with TRBJ1-6. The CDR3 is 16 amino acids. Per the germline V gene, CDR1 is SGHAT and CDR2 is FQNNGV. The CDR3 here is CASSLEGLEHSSPLHF.

The chain combines TRBV24-1 with TRBJ2-5; TCRdb indicates TRBD1, and absent DNA this call remains unverified. The CDR3 sequence is 14 residues long. Germline CDR1 KGHDR, CDR2 SFDVKD. This chain's CDR3 is CATSGDRLQETQYF.

This chain connects TRBV6-2 or TRBV6-3 to TRBJ2-7; TCRdb's assignment of TRBD1 cannot be checked, as there is no DNA. CDR1 MNHEY and CDR2 SVGEGT come from the germline V gene. The length of the CDR3 is 13 residues. The chain's CDR3 is CASSAAGGLEQYF.

This sequence joins TRBV11-2 and TRBJ1-1; lacking DNA, the TRBD1 call made by TCRdb goes unchecked. CDR1 SGHAT and CDR2 FQNNGV come from the germline V gene. The CDR3 runs to 14 residues. CDR3: CASIPTERDTEAFF. The variable domain in full, with the rest retrieved from reference TRBV11-2 and TRBJ1-1, is EAGVAQSPRYKIIEKRQSVAFWCNPISGHATLYWYQQILGQGPKLLIQFQNNGVVDDSQLPKDRFSAERLKGVDSTLKIQPAKLEDSAVYLCASIPTERDTEAFFGQGTRLTVV.

This rearrangement joins TRBV6-5 to TRBJ1-1. Germline values: CDR1 MNHEY, CDR2 SVGAGI. This CDR3 contains 14 residues. The chain's CDR3 is CASSYSNTITEAFF.

The rearrangement links TRBV29-1 to TRBJ2-1. Germline V lookup: CDR1 SQVTM, CDR2 ANQGSEA. This CDR3 is built from 12 residues. This CDR3 reads CSVEDQSDRRIF.

The V gene is TRBV3-1, the J gene TRBJ2-4; TCRdb picks TRBD2, but there is no DNA to check that call. This CDR3 has 15 residues. In germline, CDR1 is LGHDT, CDR2 YNNKEL (reference sequence). CDR3 residues: CASSLIAGGENIQYF.

The gene calls are TRBV7-2 and TRBJ2-3; TCRdb returns TRBD2, unconfirmable since there is no DNA. From germline, CDR1 is SGHTA and CDR2 FQGNSA. This CDR3 is built from 16 residues. CDR3 sequence: CASSTRVGRGTDTQYF.

The rearrangement links TRBV6-1 to TRBJ2-1; the TRBD2 assignment by TCRdb is unverifiable without DNA. The germline V gene encodes CDR1 MNHNS and CDR2 SASEGT. CDR3 length equals 17 residues. The CDR3 loop is CASSTPLAGRNGNEQFF.

This rearrangement joins TRBV28 to TRBJ2-5; without DNA, the TCRdb call of TRBD1 cannot be checked. CDR1 and CDR2 (germline): MDHEN, SYDVKM. This CDR3 spans 18 amino acids. CDR3 loop: CASSFQINRGASQETQYF.

V is TRBV14 and J is TRBJ2-3; no DNA is available, so the TRBD1 call from TCRdb remains unchecked. This CDR3 spans 15 amino acids. Germline loops: CDR1 SGHDN, CDR2 FVKESK. This CDR3 is CASSQKGGLTDTQYF.

The V gene is TRBV3-1, the J gene TRBJ2-5; lacking DNA, the TRBD1 call made by TCRdb goes unchecked. The CDR3 spans 17 residues. Germline values: CDR1 LGHDT, CDR2 YNNKEL (reference sequence). The CDR3 is CASSHGGLLTGGETQYF.

The chain joins TRBV3-1 to TRBJ2-1; the TRBD2 assignment by TCRdb is unverifiable without DNA. CDR3 size: 14 residues. In germline, CDR1 is LGHDT, CDR2 YNNKEL (reference sequence). Here the CDR3 reads CASSQGLAPTEQFF.

V and J are TRBV30 and TRBJ2-7; TCRdb reports TRBD2, a call that lacks DNA to check it against. Germline-derived CDR1 and CDR2 are GTSNPN and SVGIG (reference sequence). The CDR3 spans 13 residues. The CDR3 sequence is CAWRISGSYEQYF.

The chain recombines TRBV5-6 with TRBJ1-1; TCRdb designates TRBD1, a call that cannot be tested without DNA. Germline CDR1 and CDR2: SGHDT and YYEEEE. CDR3 length: 12 residues. The CDR3 sequence: CASSLGGSGAFF.

The genes are TRBV7-7 and TRBJ2-1; TCRdb proposes TRBD2, but this gene call is untestable without DNA. CDR1 and CDR2 (germline): SSHAT, FNYEAQ (reference sequence). This CDR3 is built from 12 residues. CDR3 in amino acids: CASSGTSGEQFF.